The 3 T cell receptor beta chains below were found in one sample sequenced in a study of early T cells in non-severe SARS-CoV-2 infection. MiXCR, run by TCRdb on the 5' RACE reads, gives a single entry per CDR3 protein. The sample contains 75,000 to 100,000 distinct CDR3 sequences, 16% of which appear only once. Sequenced input: whole blood. These receptor sequences come from an adult who was a healthcare worker with PCR-confirmed SARS-CoV-2 infection or an uninfected control (not recorded which).

The chain employs TRBV20-1 and TRBJ1-2, with D hard to call. Between the trimmed V and J ends, which lost 3 bases and 8 bases, there was a span of 10 bases. CDR1 is DFQATT and CDR2 is SNEGSKA in the germline V gene (reference sequence). The CDR3 runs 11 residues. The CDR3 protein is CSARLGAGYTF. The CDR3 DNA follows: TGCAGTGCTAGGTTGGGTGCCGGCTACACCTTC.

This clonotype has only a few counts. The chain joins TRBV27 to TRBJ2-4; no clear D gene. The CDR3 consists of 17 residues. Germline lookup yields CDR1 MNHEY and CDR2 SMNVEV (reference sequence). The V gene lost 6 bases and the J gene lost 0 bases, with 18 bases spanning the gap. CDR3 protein: CASSATLGELAKNIQYF. Written as DNA, the CDR3 is TGTGCCAGCAGCGCGACTTTAGGAGAGTTAGCCAAAAACATTCAGTACTTC.

The rearrangement uses TRBV2 and TRBJ2-7; 8 nucleotides agree with TRBD2. CDR1 is SNHLY, CDR2 FYNNEI, per germline. V gave up 8 bases and J gave up 0 bases; unmatched junction bases: 6. The CDR3 is made up of 14 amino acids. CDR3 nucleotide sequence: TGTGCCAGCCGGCGGGAGGTTGTCTCCTACGAGCAGTACTTC. Encoded protein: CASRREVVSYEQYF.